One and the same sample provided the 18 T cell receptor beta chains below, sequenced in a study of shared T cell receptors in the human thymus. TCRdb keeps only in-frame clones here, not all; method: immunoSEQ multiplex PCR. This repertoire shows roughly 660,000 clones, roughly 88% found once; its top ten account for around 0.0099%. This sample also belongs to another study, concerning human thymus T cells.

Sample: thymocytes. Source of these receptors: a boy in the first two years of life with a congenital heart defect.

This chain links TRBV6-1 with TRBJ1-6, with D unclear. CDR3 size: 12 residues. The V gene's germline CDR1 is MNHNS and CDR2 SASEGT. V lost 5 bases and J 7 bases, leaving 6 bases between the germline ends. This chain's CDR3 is CASSSLNSPLHF. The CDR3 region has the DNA TGTGCCAGCAGTTCCCTAAATTCACCCCTCCACTTT.

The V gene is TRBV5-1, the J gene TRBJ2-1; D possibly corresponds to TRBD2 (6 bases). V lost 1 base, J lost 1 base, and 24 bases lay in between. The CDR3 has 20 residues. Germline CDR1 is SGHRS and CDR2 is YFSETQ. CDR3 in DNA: TGCGCCAGCAGCTTGAGGTCAGGGCTAAGCGAACGGGGGTCCTACAATGAGCAGTTCTTC. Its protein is CASSLRSGLSERGSYNEQFF.

CDR3 region: CAWSAPRDNYGYTF. CDR3 nucleotides: TGTGCCTGGAGTGCCCCCAGGGATAACTATGGCTACACCTTC. This chain uses TRBV30 with TRBJ1-2; tentative D call: TRBD1 (5 bases). CDR3 size: 14 residues. The germline gives CDR1 GTSNPN, CDR2 SVGIG (reference sequence). Trimming cost V 1 base and J 1 base, with 10 bases left between them.

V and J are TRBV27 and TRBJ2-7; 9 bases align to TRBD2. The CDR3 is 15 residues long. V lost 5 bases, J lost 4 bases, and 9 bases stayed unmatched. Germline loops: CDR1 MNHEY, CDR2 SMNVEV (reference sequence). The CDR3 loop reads CASSPALAGVYEQYF. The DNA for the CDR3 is TGTGCCAGCAGTCCAGCACTAGCGGGCGTGTACGAGCAGTACTTC.

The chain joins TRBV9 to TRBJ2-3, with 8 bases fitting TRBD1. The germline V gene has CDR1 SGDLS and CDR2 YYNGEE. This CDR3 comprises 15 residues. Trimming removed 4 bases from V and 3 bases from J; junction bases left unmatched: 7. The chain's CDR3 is CASSQGRQGTDTQYF. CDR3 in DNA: TGTGCCAGCAGCCAGGGGAGACAGGGGACAGATACGCAGTATTTT.

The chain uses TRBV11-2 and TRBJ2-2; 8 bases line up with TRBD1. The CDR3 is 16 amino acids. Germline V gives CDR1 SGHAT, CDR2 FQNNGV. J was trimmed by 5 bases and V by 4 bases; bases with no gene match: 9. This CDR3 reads CASSCLDRGLTGELFF. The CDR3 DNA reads TGTGCCAGCAGCTGCCTTGACAGGGGTCTAACCGGGGAGCTGTTTTTT.

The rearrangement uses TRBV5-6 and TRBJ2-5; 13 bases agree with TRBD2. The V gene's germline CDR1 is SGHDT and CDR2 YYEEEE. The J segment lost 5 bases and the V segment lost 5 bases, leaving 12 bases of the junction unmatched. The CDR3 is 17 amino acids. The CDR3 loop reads CASRSGTSGTPRETQYF. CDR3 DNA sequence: TGTGCCAGCAGATCTGGGACTAGCGGGACCCCGAGGGAGACCCAGTACTTC.

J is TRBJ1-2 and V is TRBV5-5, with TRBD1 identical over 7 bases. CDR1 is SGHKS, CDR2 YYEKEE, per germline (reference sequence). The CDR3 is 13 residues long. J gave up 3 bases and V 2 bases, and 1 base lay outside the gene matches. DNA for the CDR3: TGTGCCAGCAGCTTCGGGACAGACTATGGCTACACCTTC. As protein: CASSFGTDYGYTF.

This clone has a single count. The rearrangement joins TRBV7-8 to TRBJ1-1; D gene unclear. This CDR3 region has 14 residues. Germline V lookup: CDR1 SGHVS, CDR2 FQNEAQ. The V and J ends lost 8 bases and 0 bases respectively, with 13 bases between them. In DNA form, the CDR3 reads TGTGCCAGCCTCCGGGAGCCGATGAACACTGAAGCTTTCTTT. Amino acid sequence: CASLREPMNTEAFF.

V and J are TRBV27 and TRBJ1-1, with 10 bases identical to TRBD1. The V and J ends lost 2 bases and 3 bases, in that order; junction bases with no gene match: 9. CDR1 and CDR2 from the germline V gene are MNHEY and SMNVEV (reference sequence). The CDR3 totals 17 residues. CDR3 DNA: TGTGCCAGCAGTTTAACCCCCGAGGGACAGGGGTACACTGAAGCTTTCTTT. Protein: CASSLTPEGQGYTEAFF.

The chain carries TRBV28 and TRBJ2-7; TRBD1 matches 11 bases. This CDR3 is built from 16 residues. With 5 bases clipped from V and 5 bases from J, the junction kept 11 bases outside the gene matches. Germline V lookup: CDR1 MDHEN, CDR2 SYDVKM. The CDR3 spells CASSPLRDRGIHEQYF. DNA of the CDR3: TGTGCCAGCAGTCCCCTTCGGGACAGGGGGATCCACGAGCAGTACTTC.

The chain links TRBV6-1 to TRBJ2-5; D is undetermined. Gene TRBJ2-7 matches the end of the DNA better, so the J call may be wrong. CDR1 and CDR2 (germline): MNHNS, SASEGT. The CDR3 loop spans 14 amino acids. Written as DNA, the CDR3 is TGTGCCAGCAGTGAAAGAATCTTTTCCTACGAGCAGTACTTC. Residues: CASSERIFSYEQYF.

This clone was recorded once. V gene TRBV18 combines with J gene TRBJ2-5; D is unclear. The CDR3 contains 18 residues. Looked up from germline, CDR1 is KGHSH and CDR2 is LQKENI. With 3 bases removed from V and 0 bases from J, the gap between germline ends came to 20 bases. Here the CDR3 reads CASSPYLRSERYQETQYF. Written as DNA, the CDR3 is TGTGCCAGCTCACCTTATCTGAGGTCCGAAAGGTACCAAGAGACCCAGTACTTC.

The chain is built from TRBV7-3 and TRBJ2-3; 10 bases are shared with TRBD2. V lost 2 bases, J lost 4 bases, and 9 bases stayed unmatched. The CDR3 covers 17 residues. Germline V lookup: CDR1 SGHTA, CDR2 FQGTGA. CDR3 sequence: CASSLSEREGQADTQYF. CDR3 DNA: TGTGCCAGCAGCTTATCAGAGCGGGAGGGCCAGGCAGATACGCAGTATTTT.

CDR3 sequence: CASSLAGGTSGVNEQFF. The CDR3 region has the DNA TGCGCCAGCAGCTTGGCCGGAGGGACTAGCGGGGTCAATGAGCAGTTCTTC. The chain links TRBV5-1 to TRBJ2-1, with 13 bases fitting TRBD2. Germline loops: CDR1 SGHRS, CDR2 YFSETQ. There are 17 residues in the CDR3. Trimming at V came to 0 bases and at J to 6 bases, leaving 6 bases not matched to a gene. The full variable domain, in which reference TRBV5-1 and TRBJ2-1 provide the parts outside the CDR3, is KAGVTQTPRYLIKTRGQQVTLSCSPISGHRSVSWYQQTPGQGLQFLFEYFSETQRNKGNFPGRFSGRQFSNSRSEMNVSTLELGDSALYLCASSLAGGTSGVNEQFFGPGTRLTVL.

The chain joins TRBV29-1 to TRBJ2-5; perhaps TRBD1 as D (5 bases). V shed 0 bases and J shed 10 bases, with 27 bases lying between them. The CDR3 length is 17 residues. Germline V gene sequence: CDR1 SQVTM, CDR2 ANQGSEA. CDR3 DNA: TGCAGCGTTGAAGAAGGGCGCCGACAGACCAGGCCCCAGAACCAGTACTTC. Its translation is CSVEEGRRQTRPQNQYF.

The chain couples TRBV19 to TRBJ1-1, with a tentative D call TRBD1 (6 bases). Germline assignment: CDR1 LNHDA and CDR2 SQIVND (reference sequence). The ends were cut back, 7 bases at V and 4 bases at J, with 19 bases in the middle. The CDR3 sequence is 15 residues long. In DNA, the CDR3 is TGTGCCAGTAAAAGGGGGGCGGTAGCGGGCACTGAAGCTTTCTTT. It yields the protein CASKRGAVAGTEAFF.

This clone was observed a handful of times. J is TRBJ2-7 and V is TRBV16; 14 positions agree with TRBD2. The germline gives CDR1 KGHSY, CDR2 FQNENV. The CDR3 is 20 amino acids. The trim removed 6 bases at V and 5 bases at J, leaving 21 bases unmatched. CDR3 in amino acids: CASSPISIPTSGRAIHEQYF. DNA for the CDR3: TGTGCCAGCAGTCCAATTAGTATCCCGACTAGCGGGAGGGCCATACACGAGCAGTACTTC.